This T cell receptor (beta chain) originates from a study of blood T cell repertoires in COVID-19. In the study overall: The samples span acute and convalescent COVID-19 from the United States, Italy and Spain.

Data came from immunoSEQ multiplex PCR; TCRdb stores just in-frame clones and leaves some out. This sample has under 200,000 clones, with more than 70% found just once. The germline CDR1 and CDR2 sequences are SGHRS and YFSETQ. V was shortened by 1 base and J by 2 bases, with 19 bases between the two germline ends. This CDR3 spans 19 amino acids. Sequencing was done on a sample of peripheral blood. The TCR comes from a middle-aged man with active or convalescent COVID-19. This rearrangement joins TRBV5-1 to TRBJ2-6; perhaps TRBD1 as D (6 bases). The CDR3 nucleotides are TGCGCCAGCAGCTTGCTCCCGGGACATCTGGACACTGGGGCCAACGTCCTGACTTTC. Protein product: CASSLLPGHLDTGANVLTF. Drawing the rest from reference TRBV5-1 and TRBJ2-6, the complete variable domain is KAGVTQTPRYLIKTRGQQVTLSCSPISGHRSVSWYQQTPGQGLQFLFEYFSETQRNKGNFPGRFSGRQFSNSRSEMNVSTLELGDSALYLCASSLLPGHLDTGANVLTFGAGSRLTVL.